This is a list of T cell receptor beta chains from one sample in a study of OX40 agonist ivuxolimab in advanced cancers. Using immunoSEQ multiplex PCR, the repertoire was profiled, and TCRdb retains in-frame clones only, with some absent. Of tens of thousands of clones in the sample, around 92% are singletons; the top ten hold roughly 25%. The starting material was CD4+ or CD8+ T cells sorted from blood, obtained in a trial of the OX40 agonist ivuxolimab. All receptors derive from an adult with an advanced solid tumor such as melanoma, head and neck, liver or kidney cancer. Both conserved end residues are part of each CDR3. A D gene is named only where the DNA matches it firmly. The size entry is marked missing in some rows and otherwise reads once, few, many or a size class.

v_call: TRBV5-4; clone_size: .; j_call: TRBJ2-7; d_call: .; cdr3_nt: TGTGCCAGCAGCCTGTTGGGGGAGCAGTACTTC; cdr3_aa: CASSLLGEQYF
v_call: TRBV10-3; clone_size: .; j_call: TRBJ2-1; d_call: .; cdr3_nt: TGTGCCATCCGGGGCCACACTACCCCCTACAATGAGCAGTTCTTC; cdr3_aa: CAIRGHTTPYNEQFF
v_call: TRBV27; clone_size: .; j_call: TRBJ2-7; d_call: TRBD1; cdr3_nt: TGTGCCAGCAGTTTAAGGACAGGGCATTACGAGCAGTACTTC; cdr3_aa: CASSLRTGHYEQYF
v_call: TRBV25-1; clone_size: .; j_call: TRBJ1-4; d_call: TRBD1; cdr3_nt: TGTGCCAGCATTGGATGGGGACAGGGGAATGAAAAACTGTTTTTT; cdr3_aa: CASIGWGQGNEKLFF
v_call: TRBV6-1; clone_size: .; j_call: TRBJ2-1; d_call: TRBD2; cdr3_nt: TGTGCCAGCAGGACTAGCGGGAGGGGTGAGCAGTTCTTC; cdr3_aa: CASRTSGRGEQFF
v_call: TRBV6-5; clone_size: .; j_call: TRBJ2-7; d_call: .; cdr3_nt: TGTGCCAGCGGGGGGGGGCCCTACGAGCAGTACTTC; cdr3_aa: CASGGGPYEQYF
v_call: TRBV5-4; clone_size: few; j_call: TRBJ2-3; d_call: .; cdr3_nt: TGTGCCAGCAGCTTGGATGGCACAGATACGCAGTATTTT; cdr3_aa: CASSLDGTDTQYF
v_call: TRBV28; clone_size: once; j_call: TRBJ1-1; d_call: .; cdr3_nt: TGTGCCAGCAGTTTATTGGGGGTGTCCCAGGGGTCTTTCTTT; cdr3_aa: CASSLLGVSQGSFF
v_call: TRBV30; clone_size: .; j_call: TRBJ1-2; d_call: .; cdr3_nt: TGTGCCTGGACTCGAGGCGGCGGCTACACCTTC; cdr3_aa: CAWTRGGGYTF
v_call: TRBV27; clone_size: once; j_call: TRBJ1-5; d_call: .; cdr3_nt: TGTGCCAGCAGTTTATTGAGCAATCAGCCCCAGCATTTT; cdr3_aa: CASSLLSNQPQHF
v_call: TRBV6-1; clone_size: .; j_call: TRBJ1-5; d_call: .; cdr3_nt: TGTGCCAGCACCCCGGGGAGGGTTAGCAATCAGCCCCAGCATTTT; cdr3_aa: CASTPGRVSNQPQHF
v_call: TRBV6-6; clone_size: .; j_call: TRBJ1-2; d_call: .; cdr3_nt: TGTGCCAGCAGCCAGAGCCACATTTTCGATGGCTACACCTTC; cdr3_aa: CASSQSHIFDGYTF
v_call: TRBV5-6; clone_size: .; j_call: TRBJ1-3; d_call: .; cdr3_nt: TGTGCCAGCAGCTTCGGGAACACCATATATTTT; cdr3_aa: CASSFGNTIYF
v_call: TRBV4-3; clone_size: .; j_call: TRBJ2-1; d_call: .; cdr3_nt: TGCGCCAGCAGCCAACTGGGGACTGAGCAGTTCTTC; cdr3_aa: CASSQLGTEQFF
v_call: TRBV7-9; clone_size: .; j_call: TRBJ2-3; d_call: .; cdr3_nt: TGTGCCAGCAGCTCGGACACCACAGATACGCAGTATTTT; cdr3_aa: CASSSDTTDTQYF
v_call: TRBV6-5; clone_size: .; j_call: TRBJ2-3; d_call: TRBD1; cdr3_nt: TGTGCCAGCAGTTACCTCAGGGGGCTTGGAGATACGCAGTATTTT; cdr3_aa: CASSYLRGLGDTQYF
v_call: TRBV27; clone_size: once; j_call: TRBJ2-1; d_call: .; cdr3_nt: TGTGCCAGCGGTTTAGGACTATACAATGAGCAGTTCTTC; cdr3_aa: CASGLGLYNEQFF
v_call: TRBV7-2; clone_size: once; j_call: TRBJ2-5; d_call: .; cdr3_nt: TGTGCCAGCAGCACCACTCCCGCTGGGGGGACCCAGTACTTC; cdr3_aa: CASSTTPAGGTQYF
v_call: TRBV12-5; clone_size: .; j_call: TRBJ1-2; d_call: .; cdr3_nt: TGTGCTAGTGGTTTCTCTGGGGGCTTGAATGATGGCTACACCTTC; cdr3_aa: CASGFSGGLNDGYTF